This T cell receptor (beta chain) was identified in a study of OX40 agonist ivuxolimab in advanced cancers. Across the whole study: Enrolled patients in dose escalation had cancers that were hepatocellular carcinoma, melanoma, renal cell or head and neck cancer. Therapy given before enrollment (anti-PD-1, anti-PD-L1 or anti-CTLA-4) was allowed, and around 41% had some. In three patients, partial responses were observed, one with hepatocellular carcinoma and two with cutaneous melanoma.

TCRdb's copy holds only in-frame clones and misses some; the assay was immunoSEQ multiplex PCR. The data contain roughly 45,000 clones, around 90% of them singletons. Source: CD4+ or CD8+ T cells sorted from blood, taken in a trial of the OX40 agonist ivuxolimab. This receptor was obtained from an adult with an advanced solid tumor such as melanoma, head and neck, liver or kidney cancer.

The CDR3 DNA reads as TGTGCCAGCAGCTTGGCAACTGATACGCAGTATTTT. Protein: CASSLATDTQYF. V gene TRBV5-4 combines with J gene TRBJ2-3; no clear D gene. Germline V CDR1 and CDR2: SGHNT, YYREEE (reference sequence). This CDR3 is built from 12 residues. V lost 0 bases and J 6 bases, leaving 5 bases between the germline ends.